The sequence of this T cell receptor (beta chain) was determined in a study of blood T cell repertoires in COVID-19. In the study overall: Nucleic acid was either cDNA or gDNA, and it came from T cells, B-cell-depleted T cells, or PBMCs.

Repertoires were generated with immunoSEQ multiplex PCR, while TCRdb's copy carries only in-frame clones and drops some. Among over 140,000 clones listed, roughly 80% were seen once. The CDR3 totals 15 residues. The V gene's germline CDR1 is MGHRA and CDR2 YSYEKL. Trimming removed 0 bases from V and 7 bases from J, with 14 bases in between. The chain uses TRBV4-1 and TRBJ2-3; no clear D gene. This sequence originates from a woman in her 50s with active or convalescent COVID-19. The material sequenced was peripheral blood. CDR3 DNA sequence: TGCGCCAGCAGCCAAGAAGCAGGTTTGGTAAATACGCAGTATTTT. Protein product: CASSQEAGLVNTQYF.